This T cell receptor beta chain was profiled in a study of PD-L1 blockade in urothelial cancer. About the research overall: It was at 3 weeks (second dose) and 6 weeks after treatment start that blood was analyzed. Counts from blood samples showed a median of about 140,000 T cells.

Sequencing was performed with immunoSEQ multiplex PCR; in TCRdb, only in-frame clones are kept and a portion is missing. The sample consists of some 100,000 clones, about 89% of them appearing once. Regarding time point: pretreatment peripheral blood. Germline CDR1 is SNHLY and CDR2 is FYNNEI. The trim removed 4 bases at V and 2 bases at J, leaving 1 base unmatched. This CDR3 comprises 14 residues. The chain is built from TRBV2 and TRBJ2-7; 11 nucleotides match TRBD1. This TCR was sampled from a woman of 80 years or more with urothelial cancer. Sequenced here: PBMCs, sampled around atezolizumab (anti-PD-L1) treatment. The CDR3 here is CASSVGQGAYEQYF. As DNA, the CDR3 is TGTGCCAGCAGTGTGGGACAGGGGGCCTACGAGCAGTACTTC.